This T cell receptor (beta chain) was retrieved from a study of blood T cell repertoires in COVID-19. Study at large: COVID-19 samples collected from the United States, Italy and Spain covered acute and convalescent phases. Nucleic acid was either cDNA or gDNA, and it came from T cells, B-cell-depleted T cells, or PBMCs.

Authors' methods: Nucleated cell counts were estimated from reference gene primer amplification. This table comes from immunoSEQ multiplex PCR, and its TCRdb copy is limited to in-frame clones, with some not included. The V and J calls and clone size come from that table; D and trimming were worked out from the DNA. The sample carries approximately 28,000 clones, less than 80% recorded once. With V trimmed by 6 bases and J by 5 bases, 5 bases remained unmatched. Germline values: CDR1 WSHSY, CDR2 SAAADI. The CDR3 contains 14 residues. The chain joins TRBV10-2 to TRBJ2-2; 8 nucleotides agree with TRBD1. Source material: peripheral blood. This sequence was found in a boy aged 2-9 years with active or convalescent COVID-19. CDR3 sequence reads: CASRTTGVTGELFF. DNA of the CDR3: TGCGCCAGCAGGACGACAGGGGTGACCGGGGAGCTGTTTTTT.